This T cell receptor (beta chain) was recovered during a study of blood T cell repertoires in COVID-19. In the study overall: Samples representing acute and convalescent COVID-19 were sourced from the United States, Italy and Spain.

In the original processing: How many nucleated cells were present was estimated from reference gene primer amplification. This table comes from immunoSEQ multiplex PCR, and its TCRdb copy is limited to in-frame clones, with some not included. Clonal size and the V and J genes are those of that table, whereas D and trimming came from the DNA. The sample shows approximately 500,000 clones, approximately 83% of them seen only once. V lost 6 bases and J lost 6; bases outside the gene matches: 7. Germline V CDR1 and CDR2: MDHEN, SYDVKM. The CDR3 covers 15 residues. The sequence was collected from a human donor in a cohort sampled during active COVID-19. The chain links TRBV28 to TRBJ2-3; TRBD2 agrees at 12 bases. Source material: peripheral blood. The CDR3 DNA sequence: TGTGCCAGCAGGGCGACTAGCGGGAGTAGGGATACGCAGTATTTT. Amino acid sequence: CASRATSGSRDTQYF.